What follows is one T cell receptor beta chain and its context. Its antigen is not known. Method: immunoSEQ multiplex PCR; TCRdb's copy keeps in-frame clones and lacks some. The sample yields over 150,000 clones, roughly 92% seen once. This entry is derived from a study of OX40 agonist ivuxolimab in advanced cancers. Study overall: Three patients, one with hepatocellular carcinoma and two with cutaneous melanoma, achieved partial responses.

Blood specimens came from baseline, cycle 4 day 1, and cycle 7 day 1. Germline V CDR1 and CDR2: SGHVS, FQNEAQ. Trimming at V came to 4 bases and at J to 4 bases, leaving 2 bases not matched to a gene. The CDR3 is 14 amino acids. General study points: Among some nonresponders, normalized T-cell clonal expansion was also low. No antigen was identified for the clonally expanded peripheral T cells.

V gene TRBV7-8 combines with J gene TRBJ1-2, with TRBD1 matching 11 bases. The sequencing here drew on CD4+ or CD8+ T cells sorted from blood, taken in a trial of the OX40 agonist ivuxolimab. This clonotype was sampled from an adult with an advanced solid tumor such as melanoma, head and neck, liver or kidney cancer. The CDR3 region has the DNA TGTGCCAGCAGCTCAGGACAGGGGGCCTATGGCTACACCTTC. Protein sequence: CASSSGQGAYGYTF.